This T cell receptor (beta chain) was identified in a study of vaccination effects on CD4 cells after COVID-19. Points on this clone: Its antigen is as yet unknown.

The ends were cut back, 4 bases at V and 4 bases at J, with 15 bases in the middle. The V gene's germline CDR1 is LGHDT and CDR2 YNNKEL (reference sequence). This CDR3 has 15 residues. Viral peptide pool expansion of antigen-specific CD4+ T cells preceded sequencing in the ViraFEST assay. After roughly ten days in culture, the CD4+ T cells were isolated. Either the BNT162b2 or mRNA-1273 vaccine was given to participants in two doses. Wells containing 1.5 million to 2.5 million PBMC each were cultured with about 9.4 IU/ml IL-2 and about 9.7 ug/ml peptides. Sequencing used immunoSEQ multiplex PCR; TCRdb keeps in-frame clones, though not all of them. Here the sample spans fewer than 25,000 clones, less than 85% being singletons.

This chain connects TRBV3-1 (or the pseudogene TRBV3-2) to TRBJ2-3; D is perhaps TRBD2 (5 bases). The TCR comes from a human donor who received a COVID-19 vaccine. This material consisted of CD4+ T cells from PBMCs cultured with SARS-CoV-2 spike peptides, taken after COVID-19 vaccination. CDR3 coding DNA: TGTGCCAGCAGCCTCCCGGGGTCCGGTCCAGATACGCAGTATTTT. This translates into CASSLPGSGPDTQYF.